The clone carrying this T cell receptor (beta chain) was found many times. The antigen is not known. The source of the sample is a study of T-cell reconstitution after alpha-beta-depleted transplantation in children. Study-wide points: Several hundred rapidly expanded clones from non-depleted graft cells reportedly supplied alpha-beta T cells about two months post-transplant.

Preparation of the TCRbeta library was carried out with unique molecular identifiers. TCRdb re-called the PCR reads with MiXCR, one entry per CDR3 protein. The repertoire includes roughly 240,000 distinct CDR3 sequences, 6.5% to 9% of them detected once, and approximately 6.3% sits in the top ten. Germline V gives CDR1 SGHNT, CDR2 YENEEA. The CDR3 contains 14 residues. V lost 5 bases to trimming and J lost 0 bases, with 8 bases between them. This sequence joins TRBV11-3 and TRBJ1-3; tentatively, D is TRBD1 (6 bases). The sequence was obtained from a male patient between 5 and 17 years old who had a stem cell transplant for acute lymphoblastic leukemia, so the T cells may come from the graft donor. The source was PBMCs, mostly from graft donor cells, collected 180 days after TCRalphabeta/CD19-depleted stem cell transplant. CDR3 DNA: TGTGCCAGCAGCCCGGGGGCCTCTGGAAACACCATATATTTT. Amino acid sequence: CASSPGASGNTIYF.